These T cell receptor beta chains were read from a single sample in a study of blood T cell repertoires in COVID-19. Profiled with immunoSEQ multiplex PCR; TCRdb holds only in-frame clones, not every one. This table holds approximately 210,000 clones, about 85% found once. Sequenced: peripheral blood. These receptor sequences come from a man aged 60 to 75 with COVID-19, enrolled during active disease. Each CDR3 is given with its conserved first and last residue. Fields, in order: clone size, J gene, V gene, D gene, CDR3 DNA, CDR3 protein. A D gene is named only where the DNA matches it firmly. Size is omitted from some rows. Given values are once, few, many or a class for expanded clones.

NA TRBJ2-5 TRBV11-2 TRBD2 TGTGCCAGCAGCTGGACTAGCGGGAAAGAGACCCAGTACTTC CASSWTSGKETQYF
NA TRBJ2-2 TRBV4-2 NA TGTGCCAGCAGCCAAGACGGGTCCATGAACACCGGGGAGCTGTTTTTT CASSQDGSMNTGELFF
NA TRBJ2-3 TRBV4-1 TRBD1 TGCGCCAGCAGCCAAGGACAGGGAAACACAGATACGCAGTATTTT CASSQGQGNTDTQYF
NA TRBJ2-7 TRBV5-1 NA TGCGCCAGCAGCTTGTTGGGCAGCTCCTACGAGCAGTACTTC CASSLLGSSYEQYF
NA TRBJ2-4 TRBV30 TRBD2 TGTGCCTGGAGTGTACTAGCGGGCCGTGGTCAGGCCAAAAACATTCAGTACTTC CAWSVLAGRGQAKNIQYF
NA TRBJ1-2 TRBV6-2/TRBV6-3 NA TGTGCCAGCAGTTACTCGAATCCGGCGGGCGGCTACACCTTC CASSYSNPAGGYTF
NA TRBJ2-1 TRBV7-2 NA TGTGCCAGCAGCCCTACCGGGGGAGCCAACAATGAGCAGTTCTTC CASSPTGGANNEQFF
NA TRBJ2-1 TRBV5-1 NA TGCGCCAGCAGCTTACAGCCCAGTTTCCCCAATGAGCAGTTCTTC CASSLQPSFPNEQFF
few TRBJ1-2 TRBV5-6 NA TGTGCCAGCAGCTTGCGGGGGAGGCTCAGCTATGGCTACACCTTC CASSLRGRLSYGYTF
NA TRBJ2-1 TRBV10-3 NA TGTGCCATCAGTGGGGGACAGGAAAGGGAGGGTAGTAACGATGAGCAGTTCTTC CAISGGQEREGSNDEQFF
NA TRBJ2-1 TRBV18 TRBD2 TGTGCCAGCTCACCAGGGGAGGGTGAGCAGTTCTTC CASSPGEGEQFF
NA TRBJ1-2 TRBV4-3 NA TGCGCCAGCAGCCAAGTATTCACCCTTGGCCCTCTCGGCTACACCTTC CASSQVFTLGPLGYTF
NA TRBJ1-3 TRBV3-1/TRBV3-2 TRBD1 TGTGCCAGCAGCCAGACTCAGGGGGCCCAAAACACCATATATTTT CASSQTQGAQNTIYF
once TRBJ1-3 TRBV5-1 NA TGCGCCAGCAGACCAGGTGGAGGAAACACCATATATTTT CASRPGGGNTIYF
NA TRBJ2-3 TRBV5-6 NA TGTGCCAGCAGCTTGCCAGGCACAGATACGCAGTATTTT CASSLPGTDTQYF
NA TRBJ2-7 TRBV29-1 NA TGCAGCGTTGTGGGGGGTACCACTAGCTCCTACGAGCAGTACTTC CSVVGGTTSSYEQYF
NA TRBJ2-7 TRBV2 NA TGTGCCAGCAGTGTATTGCAGGGATTAGGGGAGCAGTACTTC CASSVLQGLGEQYF
NA TRBJ1-5 TRBV13 TRBD1 TGTGCCAGCAGCTTGCCGGGACAGGGACTTTTTCAGCCCCAGCATTTT CASSLPGQGLFQPQHF
few TRBJ1-2 TRBV30 TRBD1 TGTGCCTGGAGGGGGACAGGGCAGGGGTATGGCTACACCTTC CAWRGTGQGYGYTF
once TRBJ1-5 TRBV15 NA TGTGCCACCAGCAGCAACAATCAGCCCCAGCATTTT CATSSNNQPQHF
NA TRBJ1-5 TRBV23-1 NA TGCGCCAGCGTCCAGGGGCCTCAGCCCCAGCATTTT CASVQGPQPQHF
NA TRBJ2-7 TRBV6-1 NA TGTGCCAGCAGTGAAGGGCCCGTAGCCGAGCAGTACTTC CASSEGPVAEQYF